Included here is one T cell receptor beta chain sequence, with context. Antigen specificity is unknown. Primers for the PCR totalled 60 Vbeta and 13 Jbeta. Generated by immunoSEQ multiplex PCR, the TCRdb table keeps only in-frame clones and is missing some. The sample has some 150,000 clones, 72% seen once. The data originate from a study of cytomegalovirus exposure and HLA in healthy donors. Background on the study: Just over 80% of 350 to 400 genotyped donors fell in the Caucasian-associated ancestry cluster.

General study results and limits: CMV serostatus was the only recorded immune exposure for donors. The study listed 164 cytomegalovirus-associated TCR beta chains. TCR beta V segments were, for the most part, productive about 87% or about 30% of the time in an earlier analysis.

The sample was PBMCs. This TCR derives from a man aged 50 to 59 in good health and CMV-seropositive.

CDR3 bases: TGTGCCAGCGGGACATACACAGATACGCAGTATTTT. Amino acid sequence: CASGTYTDTQYF. The chain uses TRBV6-1 and TRBJ2-3; the D gene is possibly TRBD1 (6 bases). The CDR3 covers 12 residues. Germline V lookup: CDR1 MNHNS, CDR2 SASEGT. V was pared by 8 bases and J by 2 bases, with 8 bases between.